Each of the 27 T cell receptor beta chains below was sequenced from the same sample in a study of molecular identifiers for immune sequencing clone quantification. Each CDR3 protein gets one entry after TCRdb re-called the PCR reads with MiXCR. The sample includes 100,000 or so distinct CDR3 sequences, over 20% of them seen just once. Sequencing used naive CD8+ T cells from blood, with Jurkat cell RNA spiked in. Stated subset: FACS-sorted CD8+CD4-CCR7+CD45RA+ naive T cells. These receptors came from a human donor in good health. Some libraries in this study had Jurkat cell RNA spiked in.

This clonotype was detected many times. The V call is TRBV28, the J call TRBJ2-7; D call uncertain. Germline V CDR1 and CDR2: MDHEN, SYDVKM. V lost 5 bases, J lost 4 bases, and 3 bases lay in between. The CDR3 is 10 amino acids. The CDR3 region has the DNA TGTGCCAGCAGTACTTACGAGCAGTACTTC. Translation: CASSTYEQYF.

This clonotype was observed at least ten times. The chain couples TRBV19 to TRBJ1-4; D is undetermined. V was shortened by 6 bases and J by 14 bases, with 16 bases between the two germline ends. Germline V lookup: CDR1 LNHDA, CDR2 SQIVND (reference sequence). This CDR3 is built from 12 residues. As DNA, the CDR3 is TGTGCCAGTAGCACGGGCCCAGCGGTGCTGTTTTTT. It encodes CASSTGPAVLFF.

Points on this clonotype: This may be a read error, as it is one base from a much larger clone. V and J are TRBV5-5 and TRBJ1-5; a possible D gene is TRBD1 (6 bases). The CDR3 consists of 15 residues. Germline CDR1 is SGHKS and CDR2 is YYEKEE (reference sequence). CDR3 protein: CACSLVATGNQPQHF. The CDR3 region has the DNA TGTGCCTGCAGCTTGGTGGCCACAGGGAATCAGCCCCAGCATTTT.

In this sample, this clonotype turned up many times. The chain carries TRBV27 and TRBJ2-7; maybe TRBD1 (8 bases). V shed 3 bases and J shed 2 bases, with 11 bases lying between them. CDR3 length: 14 amino acids. Germline V gives CDR1 MNHEY, CDR2 SMNVEV (reference sequence). CDR3 residues: CASSFTGGAYEQYF. The CDR3 DNA sequence: TGTGCCAGCAGTTTTACAGGGGGGGCCTACGAGCAGTACTTC.

With respect to this clonotype: This could be a read error, since a much larger clone is one nucleotide away. The gene calls are TRBV6-1 and TRBJ2-3, with a tentative D call TRBD1 (5 bases). Germline values: CDR1 MNHNS, CDR2 SASEGT. V was pared by 4 bases and J by 2 bases, with 13 bases between. The CDR3 consists of 15 residues. CDR3 sequence reads: CASSGVREATDTQYF. CDR3 DNA sequence: TGTGCCAGCAGTGGTGTCAGGGAAGCCACAGATACGCAGTATTTT.

This clonotype was observed at least ten times. The chain is built from TRBV28 and TRBJ2-2; TRBD1 matches 9 bases. Germline V gives CDR1 MDHEN, CDR2 SYDVKM. Trimming cost V 5 bases and J 4 bases; bases outside gene matches: 20. The length of the CDR3 is 20 residues. CDR3 DNA sequence: TGTGCCAGCAGTACCTTCCGGACAGGGGCGCTGAGATTGGGCACCGGGGAGCTGTTTTTT. Encoded protein: CASSTFRTGALRLGTGELFF.

About this clonotype: In this CDR3 the conserved last residue, phenylalanine or tryptophan, is missing, so a read error is likely. This chain links TRBV7-8 with TRBJ2-5; D is uncertain. The CDR3 covers 12 residues. Trimming shortened V by 1 base and J by 5 bases, and 5 bases separated the two germline ends. From germline, CDR1 is SGHVS and CDR2 FQNEAQ. CDR3 in DNA: TGTGCCAGCAGCTTAGTGGGGGAGACCCAGTACCTC. Translated, it gives CASSLVGETQYL.

This clonotype has a single count. A much larger clone differs by one base, so this may be a read error. This CDR3 reads CASSDRVSSDTQYF. CDR3 in DNA: TGTGCCAGCAGCGATCGGGTTTCCTCAGATACGCAGTATTTT. The chain uses TRBV13 and TRBJ2-3; no firm D call. Trimming removed 5 bases from V and 4 bases from J, with 13 bases in between. This CDR3 is built from 14 residues. Germline CDR1 PRHDT, CDR2 FYEKMQ (reference sequence).

The chain has TRBV27 and TRBJ2-7; 7 nucleotides agree with TRBD1. CDR3 length equals 13 residues. Germline assignment: CDR1 MNHEY and CDR2 SMNVEV (reference sequence). V gave up 6 bases and J gave up 6 bases; unmatched junction bases: 8. The chain's CDR3 is CASSLTGFGEQYF. DNA of the CDR3: TGTGCCAGCAGCTTGACAGGGTTCGGCGAGCAGTACTTC.

This clonotype occurred a few times. J is TRBJ1-5 and V is TRBV6-1; no firm D call. Germline V gene sequence: CDR1 MNHNS, CDR2 SASEGT. The CDR3 spans 15 residues. V lost 0 bases and J 6 bases, leaving 12 bases between the germline ends. CDR3 region: CASSEARHPGQPQHF. CDR3 bases: TGTGCCAGCAGTGAAGCGCGCCACCCAGGTCAGCCCCAGCATTTT.

This clonotype was picked up many times. The V gene is TRBV11-2, the J gene TRBJ2-7, with D perhaps matching TRBD2 (6 bases). Trimming pared 2 bases from V and 7 bases from J, leaving 9 bases between. CDR1 is SGHAT, CDR2 FQNNGV, per germline. CDR3 length: 12 amino acids. The CDR3 coding sequence is TGTGCCAGCAGCTTACAGGGAGGAGAGCAGTACTTC. This translates into CASSLQGGEQYF. The whole variable domain, remainder taken from reference TRBV11-2 and TRBJ2-7, is EAGVAQSPRYKIIEKRQSVAFWCNPISGHATLYWYQQILGQGPKLLIQFQNNGVVDDSQLPKDRFSAERLKGVDSTLKIQPAKLEDSAVYLCASSLQGGEQYFGPGTRLTVT.

This clonotype has a count of ten or more. The chain uses TRBV11-2 and TRBJ1-6; 7 bases are shared with TRBD1. Germline values: CDR1 SGHAT, CDR2 FQNNGV. The CDR3 has 15 residues. V gave up 5 bases and J gave up 4 bases; unmatched junction bases: 5. Here the CDR3 DNA reads TGTGCCAGCAGCCTGGGGACAGCTTATAATTCACCCCTCCACTTT. Protein product: CASSLGTAYNSPLHF.

Many counts were recorded for this clonotype. The chain joins TRBV4-1 to TRBJ1-5, with unresolved D. Germline CDR1 and CDR2: MGHRA and YSYEKL. Trimming cost V 3 bases and J 4 bases, with 10 bases left between them. This CDR3 spans 14 amino acids. CDR3 coding DNA: TGCGCCAGCAGCCAGATAGGGAAGAATCAGCCCCAGCATTTT. This sequence encodes CASSQIGKNQPQHF.

The chain uses TRBV19 and TRBJ2-1, with no clear D. The V gene's germline CDR1 is LNHDA and CDR2 SQIVND (reference sequence). This CDR3 has 15 residues. Trimming left V 5 bases short and J 1 base short, with 12 bases between. CDR3 region: CASSPGPGSYNEQFF. In nucleotides, the CDR3 is TGTGCCAGTAGTCCGGGCCCTGGTTCCTACAATGAGCAGTTCTTC.

V usage is TRBV19 and J usage is TRBJ2-5, with D hard to call. Germline V gene lookup returns CDR1 LNHDA and CDR2 SQIVND (reference sequence). The CDR3 is made up of 13 amino acids. V lost 3 bases and J 2 bases, leaving 7 bases between the germline ends. CDR3 residues: CASSIIYQETQYF. The CDR3 DNA sequence: TGTGCCAGTAGTATTATCTATCAAGAGACCCAGTACTTC.

This clonotype has at least ten counts. The rearrangement uses TRBV7-2 and TRBJ2-7; D gene ambiguous. Trimming removed 1 base from V and 2 bases from J, with 15 bases in between. The germline CDR1 and CDR2 sequences are SGHTA and FQGNSA. The CDR3 runs to 16 residues. CDR3 sequence (DNA): TGTGCCAGCAGCTTAGTCCCCAGGCCTACCCCCTACGAGCAGTACTTC. Its protein is CASSLVPRPTPYEQYF.

This clonotype occurred many times. The genes are TRBV7-6 and TRBJ2-3, with 13 bases fitting TRBD2. V gave up 4 bases and J gave up 1 base; unmatched junction bases: 11. CDR1 and CDR2 from the germline V gene are SGHVS and FNYEAQ. The CDR3 spans 19 residues. The CDR3 bases are TGTGCCAGCAGCTCCCCCGGGACTAGCGGGATAATTGGCACAGATACGCAGTATTTT. It codes for CASSSPGTSGIIGTDTQYF.

Note on this clonotype: A much larger clone differs by one base, so this may be a read error. This chain joins TRBV29-1 and TRBJ2-7, with a possible D match to TRBD2 (5 bases). CDR1 SQVTM and CDR2 ANQGSEA come from the germline V gene. The CDR3 has 14 residues. CDR3 sequence reads: CSVVVRGNSYERYF. CDR3 bases: TGCAGCGTTGTGGTTCGAGGGAACTCCTACGAGCGGTACTTC.

This clonotype was observed a few times. This chain links TRBV12-3 or TRBV12-4 with TRBJ2-2, with D tentatively TRBD1 (5 bases). The CDR3 runs 13 residues. Trimming took 2 bases from V and 6 from J, leaving 7 bases between them. The CDR3 nucleotides read TGTGCCAGCAGTTTAAGACAGCCCGGGGAGCTGTTTTTT. Residues: CASSLRQPGELFF.

This clonotype was counted ten times or more. The chain links TRBV6-2 or TRBV6-3 to TRBJ2-3; perhaps TRBD2 as D (5 bases). The CDR3 is 13 residues long. The V gene lost 5 bases and the J gene lost 6 bases, with 12 bases spanning the gap. Germline assignment: CDR1 MNHEY and CDR2 SVGEGT. The CDR3 coding sequence is TGTGCCAGCAGTGTCTTGCCGGGGGATACGCAGTATTTT. Its protein is CASSVLPGDTQYF.

This clonotype was seen repeatedly, ten times or more. This chain links TRBV1 with TRBJ2-6; the listed D gene, TRBD1, was not tested against the DNA. TRBV1 is annotated as a pseudogene. This CDR3 region has 19 residues. CDR3 sequence reads: CTSSQAVKGQKAGANVLTF. The DNA for the CDR3 is TGCACCAGCAGCCAAGCTGTGAAGGGGCAAAAGGCTGGGGCCAACGTCCTGACTTTC.

Here the CDR3 DNA reads TGCGCCAGCAGCCAAGATCTCGCCAGGGAGAACTACGAGCAGTACTTC. This gives the protein CASSQDLARENYEQYF. J is TRBJ2-7 and V is TRBV4-3, with D tentatively TRBD1 or TRBD2 (5 bases each). Trimming cost V 0 bases and J 3 bases, with 15 bases left between them. The V gene's germline CDR1 is LGHNA and CDR2 YSLEER. The CDR3 is made up of 16 amino acids.

This clonotype was picked up many times. The V call is TRBV4-3, the J call TRBJ2-2, with D possibly called TRBD1 or TRBD2 (6 bases each). Trimming stripped 4 bases from V and 3 bases from J, with 12 bases between. The CDR3 loop spans 15 amino acids. Per germline, CDR1 LGHNA and CDR2 YSLEER. CDR3 sequence (DNA): TGCGCCAGCAGCCTTACGGGGGCCGACACCGGGGAGCTGTTTTTT. Translating gives CASSLTGADTGELFF.

This clonotype was recorded many times. V gene TRBV7-9 combines with J gene TRBJ1-4; D may be TRBD1 (6 bases). Trimming took 1 base from V and 7 from J, leaving 13 bases between them. The germline CDR1 and CDR2 sequences are SEHNR and FQNEAQ (reference sequence). This CDR3 spans 15 amino acids. CDR3 bases: TGTGCCAGCAGCTTAGAAACGGCAGGGGTTGAAAAACTGTTTTTT. Translated: CASSLETAGVEKLFF.

For this clonotype: A much more abundant neighbour one base away suggests this may be a read error. The V and J genes are TRBV7-9 and TRBJ1-5, with TRBD1 as a possible D gene (5 bases). The CDR3 is 15 residues long. Trimming cost V 5 bases and J 5 bases, with 16 bases left between them. Germline values: CDR1 SEHNR, CDR2 FQNEAQ (reference sequence). CDR3 loop: CASSGWGDGDQPQHF. In DNA, the CDR3 is TGTGCCAGCAGCGGATGGGGGGACGGCGATCAGCCCCAGCATTTT.

The CDR3 region has the DNA TGTGCCAGTAGTATAGTGGACGCCGGGGACTACGAGCAGTACTTC. This gives the protein CASSIVDAGDYEQYF. This chain uses TRBV19 with TRBJ2-7, with D maybe TRBD2 (5 bases). With 1 base removed from V and 3 bases from J, the gap between germline ends came to 13 bases. CDR3 length equals 15 residues. From germline, CDR1 is LNHDA and CDR2 SQIVND (reference sequence). Full variable domain (remainder filled in from reference TRBV19 and TRBJ2-7): DGGITQSPKYLFRKEGQNVTLSCEQNLNHDAMYWYRQDPGQGLRLIYYSQIVNDFQKGDIAEGYSVSREKKESFPLTVTSAQKNPTAFYLCASSIVDAGDYEQYFGPGTRLTVT.

This clonotype has only a few counts. The chain employs TRBV12-3 or TRBV12-4 and TRBJ2-1, with TRBD1 identical over 10 bases. The CDR3 totals 14 residues. The V gene end was trimmed by 6 bases and the J gene end by 9 bases; junction bases not matched to a gene: 8. The chain's CDR3 is CASRPGQGIAEQFF. In nucleotides, the CDR3 is TGTGCCAGCAGGCCGGGACAGGGGATCGCTGAGCAGTTCTTC.